The sample holds a few counts of the clone carrying this T cell receptor beta chain. This sample is drawn from a study of T cells in Graves' hyperthyroidism and ophthalmopathy. V was clipped by 7 bases and J by 0 bases, with 10 bases between them. In germline, CDR1 is LNHDA, CDR2 SQIVND (reference sequence). CDR3 length equals 14 residues. Amplified TCR beta CDR3 regions came from RNA transcripts. First-round RT-PCR with HTBI primers amplified the TCR CDR3 region. TCRdb passed the multiplex PCR reads through MiXCR, listing each CDR3 protein once. The sample lists about 600,000 distinct CDR3 sequences; approximately 15% were seen once. Inclusion characteristics of ophthalmopathy patients comprised a Clinical Activity Score of at least 3, a NOSPECS grade of at least 4, and duration under 3 months. Each 10 ml fresh peripheral blood draw supplied the PBMCs.

Sequencing input: blood. The receptor was derived from a young woman with Graves' ophthalmopathy. The J gene is TRBJ1-3, the V gene TRBV19, with D perhaps TRBD1 (5 bases). The CDR3 DNA sequence: TGTGCCAGTATTGAACAGGTCTCTGGAAACACCATATATTTT. This translates into CASIEQVSGNTIYF.